These T cell receptor beta chains were read from a single sample in a study of PD-1 blockade in classical Hodgkin lymphoma. Using immunoSEQ multiplex PCR, the repertoire was profiled, and TCRdb retains in-frame clones only, with some absent. The data show about 61,000 clones, about 85% seen once. Sequencing used peripheral blood mononuclear cells (PBMCs), obtained before the fourth cycle of nivolumab. The receptor source for this set is a human donor with classical Hodgkin lymphoma. CDR3s include the opening cysteine and the closing phenylalanine or tryptophan.

TRBV6-6	TRBJ1-2	CASTGQGTNYGYTF
TRBV7-9	TRBJ1-5	CASSLGINQPQHF
TRBV7-2	TRBJ1-5	CASSLSGNQPQHF
TRBV5-1	TRBJ2-2	CASSLAGQGNGELFF
TRBV6-1	TRBJ2-7	CASTRLGMAYEQYF
TRBV5-1	TRBJ2-2	CASSIDSSNTGELFF
TRBV2	TRBJ1-3	CASGRTAGWGNTIYF
TRBV6-5	TRBJ2-7	CASSFALGSYEQYF
TRBV6-1	TRBJ2-3	CASSELAGTSDTQYF
TRBV15	TRBJ1-6	CATNQESTPNSPLHF
TRBV7-7	TRBJ2-2	CATRGTENTGELFF
TRBV27	TRBJ1-2	CASTPGGEGYTF
TRBV11-1	TRBJ2-7	CASSLEAGSSYEQYF
TRBV5-1	TRBJ2-1	CASSPWTSFSNEQFF
TRBV5-1	TRBJ1-1	CASRAGGGNTEAFF
TRBV11-2	TRBJ2-5	CASSLGRAETQYF
TRBV4-1	TRBJ2-5	CASSQSLTSYQETQYF
TRBV19	TRBJ1-1	CASTLEAMTEAFF
TRBV1	TRBJ2-4	CTSSHKWGKNIQYF
TRBV5-1	TRBJ2-2	CASSLRGKLTGELFF
TRBV5-1	TRBJ1-4	CASSLGASNEKLFF
TRBV5-1	TRBJ2-3	CASSLAATGGPTDTQYF